A single sample is the source of the 11 T cell receptor beta chains below, sequenced in a study of cytomegalovirus exposure and HLA in healthy donors. The PCR ran on 60 Vbeta and 13 Jbeta primers. Produced via immunoSEQ multiplex PCR; TCRdb's table is partial and in-frame only. The data hold approximately 170,000 clones, with around 85% observed a single time. Specimen: PBMCs. The receptor source for this set is a human donor in good health.

To note about this clone: The same CDR3 also results from other DNA sequences found in this sample. The chain has TRBV27 and TRBJ2-7; 7 bases agree with TRBD1. Trimming at V came to 1 base and at J to 4 bases, leaving 1 base not matched to a gene. Germline CDR1 and CDR2: MNHEY and SMNVEV (reference sequence). The CDR3 loop spans 13 amino acids. CDR3 DNA: TGTGCCAGCAGTTTATTCAGGGGGTACGAGCAGTACTTC. Translation gives CASSLFRGYEQYF.

This chain links TRBV19 with TRBJ1-2; TRBD1 matches at 8 bases. The V gene end was trimmed by 3 bases and the J gene end by 8 bases; junction bases not matched to a gene: 14. The CDR3 is made up of 16 amino acids. Germline V CDR1 and CDR2: LNHDA, SQIVND (reference sequence). The CDR3 loop is CASSMSRGLVTEGYTF. The CDR3 DNA is TGTGCCAGTAGTATGTCCAGGGGGCTGGTTACGGAGGGCTACACCTTC.

The chain combines TRBV5-4 with TRBJ2-7; weak D call: TRBD2 (5 bases). CDR3 length: 13 amino acids. Per the germline V gene, CDR1 is SGHNT and CDR2 is YYREEE (reference sequence). V lost 0 bases and J 6 bases, leaving 10 bases between the germline ends. The CDR3 spells CASSLVGAAEQYF. CDR3 sequence (DNA): TGTGCCAGCAGCTTGGTCGGAGCGGCCGAGCAGTACTTC.

The chain recombines TRBV7-6 with TRBJ1-1; D unclear. Per germline, CDR1 SGHVS and CDR2 FNYEAQ. The V and J ends lost 1 base and 2 bases respectively, with 5 bases between them. The length of the CDR3 is 13 residues. The CDR3 DNA reads TGTGCCAGCAGCTTAGACACCAACACTGAAGCTTTCTTT. Translated, it gives CASSLDTNTEAFF.

This chain connects TRBV4-1 to TRBJ1-4; 11 bases are a match to TRBD1. V lost 6 bases to trimming and J lost 6 bases; unmatched junction nucleotides: 6. CDR1 and CDR2 (germline): MGHRA, YSYEKL. The CDR3 spans 15 residues. The CDR3 sequence is CASRFGQGAYEKLFF. For the CDR3, the DNA is TGCGCCAGCAGATTCGGACAGGGGGCATATGAAAAACTGTTTTTT.

This rearrangement joins TRBV5-1 to TRBJ1-1, with D perhaps TRBD1 (6 bases). CDR3 size: 15 residues. CDR1 is SGHRS and CDR2 is YFSETQ in the germline V gene. Trimming removed 4 bases from V and 1 base from J, with 14 bases in between. CDR3 loop: CASSVTGMSNTEAFF. The CDR3 region has the DNA TGCGCCAGCAGCGTGACAGGAATGTCGAACACTGAAGCTTTCTTT.

CDR3 residues: CASSITGTPEETQYF. DNA for the CDR3: TGTGCCAGCAGTATTACCGGGACACCCGAAGAGACCCAGTACTTC. This chain joins TRBV6-1 and TRBJ2-5, with a possible D match to TRBD1 (6 bases). In germline, CDR1 is MNHNS, CDR2 SASEGT. V gave up 5 bases and J gave up 3 bases, with 16 bases separating them. The CDR3 runs to 15 residues.

The chain couples TRBV7-9 to TRBJ2-3; 7 bases are a match to TRBD1. The V and J ends lost 3 bases and 5 bases, in that order; junction bases with no gene match: 17. This CDR3 is 18 amino acids long. Per the germline V gene, CDR1 is SEHNR and CDR2 is FQNEAQ (reference sequence). In DNA form, the CDR3 reads TGTGCCAGCAGCTTCGGACAGACAGGGAGATTGAGGGGAGATACGCAGTATTTT. It yields the protein CASSFGQTGRLRGDTQYF. The full variable domain, in which reference TRBV7-9 and TRBJ2-3 provide the parts outside the CDR3, is DTGVSQNPRHKITKRGQNVTFRCDPISEHNRLYWYRQTLGQGPEFLTYFQNEAQLEKSRLLSDRFSAERPKGSFSTLEIQRTEQGDSAMYLCASSFGQTGRLRGDTQYFGPGTRLTVL.

The V and J genes are TRBV7-9 and TRBJ1-1; TRBD1 is a possible D gene (5 bases). Trimming took 1 base from V and 7 from J, leaving 10 bases between them. This CDR3 is built from 13 residues. Germline V gene lookup returns CDR1 SEHNR and CDR2 FQNEAQ (reference sequence). CDR3 nucleotide sequence: TGTGCCAGCAGCTTAGAAGGGGAAGGTGAAGCTTTCTTT. Its protein is CASSLEGEGEAFF.

The chain recombines TRBV4-1 with TRBJ1-1, with D perhaps matching TRBD1 (5 bases). Trimming stripped 0 bases from V and 4 bases from J, with 12 bases between. The germline V gene has CDR1 MGHRA and CDR2 YSYEKL. CDR3 size: 15 residues. CDR3 region: CASSQDAAGLTEAFF. CDR3 nucleotides: TGCGCCAGCAGCCAAGATGCGGCAGGGCTCACTGAAGCTTTCTTT.

In this sample, this clone turned up a few times. The V call is TRBV5-1, the J call TRBJ2-5; D gene uncertain. The CDR3 runs to 12 residues. Germline-derived CDR1 and CDR2 are SGHRS and YFSETQ. Trimming took off 5 bases at V and 4 bases at J, with 9 bases between the two ends. CDR3 coding DNA: TGCGCCAGCAGTTCACTCGGAGAGACCCAGTACTTC. Protein product: CASSSLGETQYF.